Sequencing of this T cell receptor (beta chain) was carried out in a study of shared clonotypes between healthy human individuals. Germline assignment: CDR1 MNHEY and CDR2 SMNVEV (reference sequence). With V trimmed by 5 bases and J by 2 bases, 9 bases remained unmatched. The length of the CDR3 is 16 residues. Sequencing was performed with immunoSEQ multiplex PCR; in TCRdb, only in-frame clones are kept and a portion is missing. This table holds a few hundred thousand clones, 70% to 80% found once. Sequencing was done on a sample of PBMCs. The chain joins TRBV27 to TRBJ1-5, with 7 bases aligning to TRBD1. This sequence was found in a woman between 35 and 50 years old in good health. Some clones in this sample may be carry-over from other donors' samples. The CDR3 coding sequence is TGTGCCAGCAGTCCCGTCGACAGGGTATGCAATCAGCCCCAGCATTTT. The encoded protein is CASSPVDRVCNQPQHF.